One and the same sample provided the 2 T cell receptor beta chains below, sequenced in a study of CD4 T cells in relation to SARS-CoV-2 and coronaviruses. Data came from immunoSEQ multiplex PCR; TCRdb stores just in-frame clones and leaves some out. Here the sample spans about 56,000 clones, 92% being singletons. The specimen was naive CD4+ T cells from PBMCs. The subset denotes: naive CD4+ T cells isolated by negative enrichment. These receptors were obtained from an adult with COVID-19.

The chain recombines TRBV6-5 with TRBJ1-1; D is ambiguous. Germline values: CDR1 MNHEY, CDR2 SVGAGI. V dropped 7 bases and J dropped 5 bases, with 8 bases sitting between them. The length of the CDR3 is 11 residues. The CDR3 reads CASTSGTEAFF. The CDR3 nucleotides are TGTGCCAGCACCTCGGGGACTGAAGCTTTCTTT.

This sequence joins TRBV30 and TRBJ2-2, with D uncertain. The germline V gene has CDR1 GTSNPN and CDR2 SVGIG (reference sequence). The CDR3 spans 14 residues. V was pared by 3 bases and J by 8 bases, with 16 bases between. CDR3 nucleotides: TGTGCCTGGAGCCCAGGTCCAAAGCAGGGGGAGCTGTTTTTT. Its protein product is CAWSPGPKQGELFF.